The rows below give T cell receptor beta chains drawn from one sample of a study of cytomegalovirus exposure and HLA in healthy donors. Generated by immunoSEQ multiplex PCR, the TCRdb table keeps only in-frame clones and is missing some. The table has about 170,000 clones, over 70% seen once. Sequenced: PBMCs. These receptor sequences come from a boy aged 2 to 10 in good health and CMV-seronegative. Both conserved end residues are part of each CDR3. Each record gives: CDR3 DNA, CDR3 protein, D gene, J gene, V gene, clone size. A D gene is named only where the DNA matches it firmly. Not all rows give a size; the values are once, few, many and, for expanded clones, a class.

cdr3_nt: TGTGCCAGCACGGGACAGGGACGTTACGAGCAGTACTTC
cdr3_aa: CASTGQGRYEQYF
d_call: TRBD1
j_call: TRBJ2-7
v_call: TRBV25-1
clone_size: .

cdr3_nt: TGTGCCAGCAGCTTCGGGGAAGCGGACACTGAAGCTTTCTTT
cdr3_aa: CASSFGEADTEAFF
d_call: .
j_call: TRBJ1-1
v_call: TRBV5-6
clone_size: .

cdr3_nt: TGTGCCAGCAGTTTGAGGCAGCCCGGTAACACCATATATTTT
cdr3_aa: CASSLRQPGNTIYF
d_call: .
j_call: TRBJ1-3
v_call: TRBV28
clone_size: .

cdr3_nt: TGTGCCAGTAGTATAGCTAGCGGGAGCTACAATGAGCAGTTCTTC
cdr3_aa: CASSIASGSYNEQFF
d_call: TRBD2
j_call: TRBJ2-1
v_call: TRBV19
clone_size: few

cdr3_nt: TGCGCCAGCAGCCAAGAGTCCGGGTGGGGGGTGGAAGCTTTCTTT
cdr3_aa: CASSQESGWGVEAFF
d_call: .
j_call: TRBJ1-1
v_call: TRBV4-3
clone_size: .

cdr3_nt: TGTGCCAGCAGTTACTCGACAGGGTTAGGAGCTTTCTTT
cdr3_aa: CASSYSTGLGAFF
d_call: TRBD1
j_call: TRBJ1-1
v_call: TRBV6-5
clone_size: .

cdr3_nt: TGCGCCAGCAGCCAAGACGGCGGGGGGGCCTTTACAGATACGCAGTATTTT
cdr3_aa: CASSQDGGGAFTDTQYF
d_call: TRBD2
j_call: TRBJ2-3
v_call: TRBV4-3
clone_size: few

cdr3_nt: TGCGCCAGCAGCCATGACAGGGGAAAGGATGGCTACACCTTC
cdr3_aa: CASSHDRGKDGYTF
d_call: TRBD1
j_call: TRBJ1-2
v_call: TRBV5-1
clone_size: .

cdr3_nt: TGTGCCAGCAGTTGGTCCGGCTCTGGAAACACCATATATTTT
cdr3_aa: CASSWSGSGNTIYF
d_call: .
j_call: TRBJ1-3
v_call: TRBV25-1
clone_size: .

cdr3_nt: TGTGCCAGCAGACCGACAGGGGTAAACACTGAAGCTTTCTTT
cdr3_aa: CASRPTGVNTEAFF
d_call: TRBD1
j_call: TRBJ1-1
v_call: TRBV5-6
clone_size: few

cdr3_nt: TGCGCCAGCAGCACCCGGACAGGGGCAAGTGAAAAACTGTTTTTT
cdr3_aa: CASSTRTGASEKLFF
d_call: TRBD1
j_call: TRBJ1-4
v_call: TRBV4-1
clone_size: .

cdr3_nt: TGTGCCAGCAGCGTAGTCGGAAGCGGGACTGTCTACAATGAGCAGTTCTTC
cdr3_aa: CASSVVGSGTVYNEQFF
d_call: TRBD2
j_call: TRBJ2-1
v_call: TRBV9
clone_size: .

cdr3_nt: TGTGCCAGCAGCTTTAACAGGGGCGTGTACGAGCAGTACTTC
cdr3_aa: CASSFNRGVYEQYF
d_call: TRBD1
j_call: TRBJ2-7
v_call: TRBV7-2
clone_size: .

cdr3_nt: TGTGCCAGTAGGGGCGGGGGGGCTGGTGAAGATACGCAGTATTTT
cdr3_aa: CASRGGGAGEDTQYF
d_call: TRBD2
j_call: TRBJ2-3
v_call: TRBV19
clone_size: .

cdr3_nt: TGTGCCAGCAGCTCGGACACCTATACGCAGTATTTT
cdr3_aa: CASSSDTYTQYF
d_call: .
j_call: TRBJ2-3
v_call: TRBV7-6
clone_size: .

cdr3_nt: TGTGCCAGCAGCGCTACAGGGACCTATGGCTACACCTTC
cdr3_aa: CASSATGTYGYTF
d_call: .
j_call: TRBJ1-2
v_call: TRBV9
clone_size: .

cdr3_nt: TGTGCCAGTCAGGGGACAAACACCGGGGAGCTGTTTTTT
cdr3_aa: CASQGTNTGELFF
d_call: .
j_call: TRBJ2-2
v_call: TRBV19
clone_size: .

cdr3_nt: TGTGCCAGTAGGGCGGATTTCTATGGCTACACCTTC
cdr3_aa: CASRADFYGYTF
d_call: .
j_call: TRBJ1-2
v_call: TRBV19
clone_size: .

cdr3_nt: TGTGCCAGCAGCGTAGCAGGGAACACTGAAGCTTTCTTT
cdr3_aa: CASSVAGNTEAFF
d_call: .
j_call: TRBJ1-1
v_call: TRBV9
clone_size: .

cdr3_nt: TGTGCCAGCAGCGTCACTAGCGCGCCCTACAATGAGCAGTTCTTC
cdr3_aa: CASSVTSAPYNEQFF
d_call: TRBD2
j_call: TRBJ2-1
v_call: TRBV7-2
clone_size: once

cdr3_nt: TGTGCCGGACTAGGGAAGAGCTCCTACAATGAGCAGTTCTTC
cdr3_aa: CAGLGKSSYNEQFF
d_call: TRBD2
j_call: TRBJ2-1
v_call: TRBV6-4
clone_size: .

cdr3_nt: TGTGCCAGCAGTTACTCGAGCGCTGGCGCTAACTATGGCTACACCTTC
cdr3_aa: CASSYSSAGANYGYTF
d_call: .
j_call: TRBJ1-2
v_call: TRBV6-5
clone_size: .

cdr3_nt: TGTGCCACCAGCTCTCGACAGGCGATGAACTATGGCTACACCTTC
cdr3_aa: CATSSRQAMNYGYTF
d_call: .
j_call: TRBJ1-2
v_call: TRBV15
clone_size: .

cdr3_nt: TGTGCCAGCAGCGCTCGAGGTTATCAGCCCCAGCATTTT
cdr3_aa: CASSARGYQPQHF
d_call: .
j_call: TRBJ1-5
v_call: TRBV5-6
clone_size: .

cdr3_nt: TGTGCCAGCAGCCCCACTGGAGAGAACACTGAAGCTTTCTTT
cdr3_aa: CASSPTGENTEAFF
d_call: .
j_call: TRBJ1-1
v_call: TRBV13
clone_size: .

cdr3_nt: TGTGCCAGCAGTTTGGGACAGGGCAATGAGCAGTTCTTC
cdr3_aa: CASSLGQGNEQFF
d_call: TRBD1
j_call: TRBJ2-1
v_call: TRBV6-5
clone_size: .

cdr3_nt: TGTGCCAGCAGTTACGGTGAGGATAATGAGCAGTTCTTC
cdr3_aa: CASSYGEDNEQFF
d_call: .
j_call: TRBJ2-1
v_call: TRBV6-5
clone_size: .

cdr3_nt: TGTGCCAGCAGCCCTAGAGACAGCAGACCTTTGAACACTGAAGCTTTCTTT
cdr3_aa: CASSPRDSRPLNTEAFF
d_call: .
j_call: TRBJ1-1
v_call: TRBV11-2
clone_size: .

cdr3_nt: TGCGCCAGCACCGGGACTAGGGGGCCCGGGGAGCTGTTTTTT
cdr3_aa: CASTGTRGPGELFF
d_call: .
j_call: TRBJ2-2
v_call: TRBV10-2
clone_size: .

cdr3_nt: TGTGCCAGCAGCTTTTATTATGGCTACACCTTC
cdr3_aa: CASSFYYGYTF
d_call: .
j_call: TRBJ1-2
v_call: TRBV7-2
clone_size: .

cdr3_nt: TGTGCCAGCAGCTTTGGACAGGCCACCTACAATGAGCAGTTCTTC
cdr3_aa: CASSFGQATYNEQFF
d_call: TRBD1
j_call: TRBJ2-1
v_call: TRBV5-6
clone_size: few

cdr3_nt: TGTGCCAGCAGTTTCGGGACTTTCCAAGAGACCCAGTACTTC
cdr3_aa: CASSFGTFQETQYF
d_call: .
j_call: TRBJ2-5
v_call: TRBV7-8
clone_size: once

cdr3_nt: TGTGCCAGCAGTTACTCGGGGGGACAGCGAGAGACCCAGTACTTC
cdr3_aa: CASSYSGGQRETQYF
d_call: .
j_call: TRBJ2-5
v_call: TRBV6-5
clone_size: .

cdr3_nt: TGTGCCAGCAGTCCTTTGGAAACGACAGTCTATGGCTACACCTTC
cdr3_aa: CASSPLETTVYGYTF
d_call: .
j_call: TRBJ1-2
v_call: TRBV28
clone_size: once

cdr3_nt: TGTGCCAGTAGTATGGACACCTCTGGCGGTTCACCCCTCCACTTT
cdr3_aa: CASSMDTSGGSPLHF
d_call: .
j_call: TRBJ1-6
v_call: TRBV19
clone_size: .

cdr3_nt: TGTGCCAGCAAACCGGGACAGGGTCTCTCTGGAAACACCATATATTTT
cdr3_aa: CASKPGQGLSGNTIYF
d_call: TRBD1
j_call: TRBJ1-3
v_call: TRBV27
clone_size: once

cdr3_nt: TGTGCCACCAGCAGAATACCTAGCGGGAACTTAGGAAGGGGCCAAGAGACCCAGTACTTC
cdr3_aa: CATSRIPSGNLGRGQETQYF
d_call: TRBD2
j_call: TRBJ2-5
v_call: TRBV15
clone_size: once

cdr3_nt: TGTGCCAGCAGTCCACAGGGGTTTCAGAACAATGAGCAGTTCTTC
cdr3_aa: CASSPQGFQNNEQFF
d_call: TRBD1
j_call: TRBJ2-1
v_call: TRBV6-5
clone_size: .

cdr3_nt: TGTGCCAGCAGCCAATGGGCGGGGACCTCCTACAATGAGCAGTTCTTC
cdr3_aa: CASSQWAGTSYNEQFF
d_call: .
j_call: TRBJ2-1
v_call: TRBV14
clone_size: .

cdr3_nt: TGTGCCTGGAGTGTCGAGGGTGGCGCAGATACGCAGTATTTT
cdr3_aa: CAWSVEGGADTQYF
d_call: .
j_call: TRBJ2-3
v_call: TRBV30
clone_size: .

cdr3_nt: TGTGCCAGCAGCGCCGACAGAGGCAATCAGCCCCAGCATTTT
cdr3_aa: CASSADRGNQPQHF
d_call: .
j_call: TRBJ1-5
v_call: TRBV9
clone_size: .

cdr3_nt: TGTGCCAGCAGCATGAAGGGACTAGCGGGAGCTCAAGAGACCCAGTACTTC
cdr3_aa: CASSMKGLAGAQETQYF
d_call: TRBD2
j_call: TRBJ2-5
v_call: TRBV5-6
clone_size: .

cdr3_nt: TGCGCCAGCAGCCAAGACCCATCCAGGGGAAGCACAGATACGCAGTATTTT
cdr3_aa: CASSQDPSRGSTDTQYF
d_call: .
j_call: TRBJ2-3
v_call: TRBV4-3
clone_size: .

cdr3_nt: TGTGCCAGCAGCGCCGGCGGGGGGGTATACAATGAGCAGTTCTTC
cdr3_aa: CASSAGGGVYNEQFF
d_call: TRBD2
j_call: TRBJ2-1
v_call: TRBV9
clone_size: .

cdr3_nt: TGTGCCACCAGGGTCACTAGGGGGGAGCTGTTTTTT
cdr3_aa: CATRVTRGELFF
d_call: .
j_call: TRBJ2-2
v_call: TRBV10-3
clone_size: .

cdr3_nt: TGTGCCAGCAGCTCCGACAGGCAGAGGGTTAGAACTGAAGCTTTCTTT
cdr3_aa: CASSSDRQRVRTEAFF
d_call: .
j_call: TRBJ1-1
v_call: TRBV11-2
clone_size: .

cdr3_nt: TGTGCCAGCAGTTTATCGAGCGCTAGCTTGGGATACAATGAGCAGTTCTTC
cdr3_aa: CASSLSSASLGYNEQFF
d_call: .
j_call: TRBJ2-1
v_call: TRBV27
clone_size: .

cdr3_nt: TGCGCCAGCAGCCAAGAAATAGCGGGACGGGATACGCAGTATTTT
cdr3_aa: CASSQEIAGRDTQYF
d_call: TRBD2
j_call: TRBJ2-3
v_call: TRBV4-1
clone_size: .

cdr3_nt: TGTGCCAGCAGTTTGACAAACTATGGCTACACCTTC
cdr3_aa: CASSLTNYGYTF
d_call: .
j_call: TRBJ1-2
v_call: TRBV5-5
clone_size: .

cdr3_nt: TGCGCCAGCAGCTTGGTGGGACAAGGGTCAGAAAAACTGTTTTTT
cdr3_aa: CASSLVGQGSEKLFF
d_call: .
j_call: TRBJ1-4
v_call: TRBV5-1
clone_size: .